This T cell receptor (beta chain) was documented in a study of T-cell memory formation after mild COVID-19. Notes on the study in general: Among CD4+ contracting clones, most were CM and EM, and CD8+ ones EMRA. Researchers could not confirm that second-wave clones peaking on day 37 targeted SARS-CoV-2. Contracting clones from day 15 to 85 had balanced CD4/CD8; later expanders favoured CD4+.

In regard to this clonotype: The antigen remains unidentified.

One entry per CDR3 protein, called by TCRdb with MiXCR from the 5' RACE reads. The table includes about 350,000 distinct CDR3 sequences, approximately 15% detected once. Germline lookup yields CDR1 SGHTA and CDR2 FQGNSA. The CDR3 sequence is 15 residues long. V lost 2 bases, J lost 0 bases, and 7 bases lay in between. The sequenced material came from PBMCs or a T cell subset sorted from them (not recorded which). This chain joins TRBV7-2 and TRBJ2-2; possible D gene TRBD2, 5 bases. This TCR derives from a man younger than 30 who had mild COVID-19 (a few samples of this study predate the infection). Cell type and time point are not known. The CDR3 loop reads CASSLTGTNTGELFF. The CDR3 region has the DNA TGTGCCAGCAGCTTAACCGGGACGAACACCGGGGAGCTGTTTTTT.